Described below is a single TCR beta chain sequence and its context. Its target is unknown. This specimen belongs to a study of T cell repertoires in cytomegalovirus infection. TCRdb independently ran MiXCR on the reads; one entry per CDR3 protein. The table has 300,000 to 400,000 distinct CDR3 sequences, about 29% seen once; the top ten hold around 19%. This clonotype was sampled from a human donor in good health (CMV status not recorded). Some clones in this sample may be carry-over from other donors' samples. The sample in question was cultured PBMCs, obtained from culture after CMV antigen stimulation.

CDR3 sequence (DNA): TGTGCTAGCACGGAGCGGTTGAACACTGAAGCTTTCTTT. Translating it yields CASTERLNTEAFF. The genes are TRBV12-5 and TRBJ1-1; D unclear. There are 13 residues in the CDR3. V was trimmed by 9 bases and J by 0 bases, leaving 11 bases between them. In germline, CDR1 is LGHNT, CDR2 FRNRAP.